These 11 T cell receptor beta chains share one sample of origin, sequenced in a study of T cell responses to AZD1222 COVID-19 vaccine. The data were produced by immunoSEQ multiplex PCR, yet TCRdb's version contains in-frame clones alone and is incomplete. The repertoire holds 150,000 or so clones, with roughly 92% as singletons. The specimen comprised peripheral blood, sampled 28 days after the second AZD1222 dose. These receptors all stem from an adult who received the AZD1222 COVID-19 vaccine.

This chain links TRBV5-1 with TRBJ2-5; maybe TRBD1 (6 bases). Trimming shortened V by 2 bases and J by 2 bases, and 13 bases separated the two germline ends. This CDR3 is built from 15 residues. The V gene's germline CDR1 is SGHRS and CDR2 YFSETQ. The CDR3 DNA reads as TGCGCCAGCAGCTTCCAGGGGATCCAACAAGAGACCCAGTACTTC. Translating gives CASSFQGIQQETQYF.

The chain joins TRBV29-1 to TRBJ2-7; D possibly corresponds to TRBD2 (6 bases). The ends were cut back, 4 bases at V and 5 bases at J, with 15 bases in the middle. This CDR3 spans 13 amino acids. Germline V CDR1 and CDR2: SQVTM, ANQGSEA. In nucleotides, the CDR3 is TGCAGCGTTGTTCTGCGGGAAAGGAACGAGCAGTACTTC. This encodes CSVVLRERNEQYF.

This clone has a handful of counts. The genes are TRBV4-1 and TRBJ2-7; TRBD2 matches at 11 bases. Per the germline V gene, CDR1 is MGHRA and CDR2 is YSYEKL. The CDR3 is 19 residues long. The ends lost 3 bases at V and 5 bases at J; junction bases unmatched: 18. This chain's CDR3 is CASSQVVGRPSGRNHEQYF. In DNA, the CDR3 is TGCGCCAGCAGCCAGGTGGTAGGCAGGCCTAGCGGGAGGAACCACGAGCAGTACTTC.

The chain carries TRBV27 and TRBJ2-7; possibly TRBD1 or TRBD2 for D (5 bases each). Germline assignment: CDR1 MNHEY and CDR2 SMNVEV (reference sequence). The CDR3 contains 14 residues. Trimming left V 2 bases short and J 7 bases short, with 15 bases between. The CDR3 nucleotides are TGTGCCAGCAGTTTAAGGCAGGGAGACGAAGAGCAGTACTTC. It codes for CASSLRQGDEEQYF.

The rearrangement links TRBV11-3 to TRBJ1-1; no definite D call. Per the germline V gene, CDR1 is SGHNT and CDR2 is YENEEA. This CDR3 region has 14 residues. The ends were cut back, 1 base at V and 4 bases at J, with 10 bases in the middle. The CDR3 reads CASSLGTEGTEAFF. In DNA, the CDR3 is TGTGCCAGCAGCTTAGGAACAGAGGGCACTGAAGCTTTCTTT.

The sample holds a few counts of this clone. The chain is built from TRBV4-3 and TRBJ1-5; 8 bases align to TRBD1. Germline V gene lookup returns CDR1 LGHNA and CDR2 YSLEER. The CDR3 is 15 amino acids. After removal of 1 base from V and 6 bases from J, the junction contained 5 bases not matched to a gene. This CDR3 is CASSQGTGSGQPQHF. The CDR3 nucleotides are TGCGCCAGCAGCCAAGGGACAGGGAGCGGTCAGCCCCAGCATTTT.

The table lists this clone with a count of one. The V gene is TRBV24-1, the J gene TRBJ2-1; 11 positions match TRBD2. Germline V lookup: CDR1 KGHDR, CDR2 SFDVKD. Trimming took 4 bases from V and 7 from J; bases not matched to a gene: 5. The CDR3 loop spans 15 amino acids. CDR3 loop: CATSETSGTINEQFF. The CDR3 coding sequence is TGTGCCACCAGTGAGACTAGCGGGACCATTAATGAGCAGTTCTTC.

Only one count was recorded for this clone. The V gene is TRBV29-1, the J gene TRBJ2-1; D is perhaps TRBD2 (5 bases). The V gene's germline CDR1 is SQVTM and CDR2 ANQGSEA. The CDR3 length is 11 residues. The ends were cut back, 3 bases at V and 9 bases at J, with 9 bases in the middle. CDR3 in amino acids: CSVDRGGEQFF. In DNA, the CDR3 is TGCAGCGTTGATCGGGGTGGTGAGCAGTTCTTC.

CDR3 loop: CASSGSGYEQYF. CDR3 nucleotides: TGTGCCAGCAGTGGCAGCGGTTACGAGCAGTACTTC. This chain joins TRBV7-2 and TRBJ2-7, with D tentatively TRBD2 (5 bases). The CDR3 length is 12 residues. Trimming cost V 6 bases and J 4 bases, with 10 bases left between them. Germline lookup yields CDR1 SGHTA and CDR2 FQGNSA. The whole variable domain, remainder taken from reference TRBV7-2 and TRBJ2-7, is GAGVSQSPSNKVTEKGKDVELRCDPISGHTALYWYRQSLGQGLEFLIYFQGNSAPDKSGLPSDRFSAERTGGSVSTLTIQRTQQEDSAVYLCASSGSGYEQYFGPGTRLTVT.

V and J are TRBV7-6 and TRBJ2-5, with 8 bases matching TRBD2. The germline CDR1 and CDR2 sequences are SGHVS and FNYEAQ. This CDR3 contains 18 residues. V shed 5 bases, J shed 0 bases, and the junction held 14 bases outside the gene matches. CDR3 residues: CASSRIFLSSGHQETQYF. The CDR3 DNA reads as TGTGCCAGCAGCCGAATTTTTCTGTCTAGCGGGCACCAAGAGACCCAGTACTTC.

The gene calls are TRBV9 and TRBJ1-3; TRBD1 might be the D (6 bases). The CDR3 is 15 residues long. Between the trimmed V and J ends, which lost 3 bases and 0 bases, there was a span of 10 bases. In germline, CDR1 is SGDLS, CDR2 YYNGEE. Here the CDR3 reads CASSAGDVSGNTIYF. Here the CDR3 DNA reads TGTGCCAGCAGCGCAGGGGACGTCTCTGGAAACACCATATATTTT. Combining the CDR3 with reference TRBV9 and TRBJ1-3 gives the whole variable domain DSGVTQTPKHLITATGQRVTLRCSPRSGDLSVYWYQQSLDQGLQFLIQYYNGEERAKGNILERFSAQQFPDLHSELNLSSLELGDSALYFCASSAGDVSGNTIYFGEGSWLTVV.